The 15 T cell receptor beta chains below all came from one sample that was sequenced in a study of molecular identifiers for immune sequencing clone quantification. TCRdb redid the calling of the PCR reads with MiXCR, one entry per CDR3 protein. The sample carries 490,000 or so distinct CDR3 sequences, around 23% recorded once. What was sequenced was naive CD8+ T cells from blood, with Jurkat cell RNA spiked in. Subset denoted: FACS-sorted CD8+CD4-CCR7+CD45RA+ naive T cells. All receptors derive from a human donor in good health. Some libraries in this study had Jurkat cell RNA spiked in.

This clonotype was seen at least ten times. J is TRBJ2-7 and V is TRBV27; no definite D call. There are 14 residues in the CDR3. V was clipped by 5 bases and J by 0 bases, with 11 bases between them. Germline V CDR1 and CDR2: MNHEY, SMNVEV (reference sequence). The CDR3 here is CASSPVGYSYEQYF. CDR3 in DNA: TGTGCCAGCAGTCCCGTCGGGTACTCCTACGAGCAGTACTTC.

This clonotype was observed many times. J is TRBJ2-7 and V is TRBV20-1; TRBD1 aligns across 7 bases. The V gene end was trimmed by 6 bases and the J gene end by 0 bases; junction bases not matched to a gene: 5. Germline-derived CDR1 and CDR2 are DFQATT and SNEGSKA (reference sequence). The CDR3 is 13 residues long. CDR3 DNA sequence: TGCAGTGCGTACCGGGACAGCTCCTACGAGCAGTACTTC. Translated, it gives CSAYRDSSYEQYF.

Notes on this clonotype: This sequence may be a read error, since a much larger clone differs from it by one base. The chain has TRBV5-1 and TRBJ1-1; no firm D call. Germline V gene data show CDR1 as SGHRS and CDR2 as YFSETQ. The CDR3 covers 16 residues. In DNA form, the CDR3 reads TGCGCCAGCAGCCTTGGAACCGGACTGTTGAACACTAAAGCTTTCTTT. This codes for CASSLGTGLLNTKAFF.

At least ten counts were recorded for this clonotype. The V gene is TRBV28, the J gene TRBJ2-3, with a tentative D call TRBD1 (6 bases). Germline CDR1 MDHEN, CDR2 SYDVKM. CDR3 length: 15 amino acids. Trimming took off 7 bases at V and 2 bases at J, with 16 bases between the two ends. CDR3 sequence: CASNYGTTTTDTQYF. The CDR3 DNA follows: TGTGCCAGCAACTACGGGACAACAACCACAGATACGCAGTATTTT.

CDR3 sequence: CASSLGGVRFWSAIGPNTEAFF. CDR3 bases: TGTGCCAGCAGCTTAGGGGGGGTGAGATTTTGGTCGGCGATAGGGCCGAACACTGAAGCTTTCTTT. The rearrangement joins TRBV7-2 to TRBJ1-1, with D possibly being TRBD1 (5 bases). Trimming took 1 base from V and 1 from J, leaving 31 bases between them. Looked up from germline, CDR1 is SGHTA and CDR2 is FQGNSA. The CDR3 sequence is 22 residues long. The full variable domain, rest sourced from reference TRBV7-2 and TRBJ1-1, is GAGVSQSPSNKVTEKGKDVELRCDPISGHTALYWYRQSLGQGLEFLIYFQGNSAPDKSGLPSDRFSAERTGGSVSTLTIQRTQQEDSAVYLCASSLGGVRFWSAIGPNTEAFFGQGTRLTVV.

V gene TRBV28 combines with J gene TRBJ2-1; D is uncertain. Trimming removed 4 bases at V and 9 bases at J, with 19 bases between. This CDR3 spans 15 amino acids. In germline, CDR1 is MDHEN, CDR2 SYDVKM. CDR3 sequence: CASSYAYRRGGEQFF. The DNA for the CDR3 is TGTGCCAGCAGTTATGCATACCGGCGAGGCGGTGAGCAGTTCTTC.

This clonotype was recorded many times. The chain uses TRBV5-8 and TRBJ2-1; no firm D call. Between the trimmed V and J ends, which lost 0 bases and 9 bases, there was a span of 10 bases. This CDR3 is 13 amino acids long. The V gene's germline CDR1 is SGHTS and CDR2 YDEGEE. DNA of the CDR3: TGTGCCAGCAGCTTGGCGAGCCCCGCTGAGCAGTTCTTC. It is translated as CASSLASPAEQFF.

With regard to this clonotype: A read error may produce the germline difference seen at one junction end. The chain couples TRBV27 to TRBJ2-1; the match to TRBD1 covers 9 bases. This CDR3 has 16 amino acids. Germline-derived CDR1 and CDR2 are MNHEY and SMNVEV (reference sequence). The CDR3 DNA reads as TGTGCCAGCAGTCCCCAAGGACAGGGGCTAAACAATGAGCGGTTCTTC. Protein sequence: CASSPQGQGLNNERFF.

A word on this clonotype: A read error may produce the germline difference seen at one junction end. The gene calls are TRBV7-8 and TRBJ2-3, with 10 bases that match TRBD2. There are 17 residues in the CDR3. CDR1 is SGHVS, CDR2 FQNEAQ, per germline. The CDR3: CANSVPLAGASTDTQYF. The CDR3 DNA is TGTGCCAACAGCGTCCCGCTAGCGGGGGCTTCCACAGATACGCAGTATTTT.

This clonotype has more than one count but fewer than ten. The V and J genes are TRBV7-2 and TRBJ2-3, with TRBD2 matching 7 bases. V gave up 2 bases and J gave up 2 bases; unmatched junction bases: 13. The CDR3 loop spans 18 amino acids. Per germline, CDR1 SGHTA and CDR2 FQGNSA. The chain's CDR3 is CASSLWWGGGLTTDTQYF. In nucleotides, the CDR3 is TGTGCCAGCAGCTTATGGTGGGGCGGGGGATTAACCACAGATACGCAGTATTTT.

This clonotype was observed many times. The chain has TRBV7-9 and TRBJ2-7; 7 bases fit TRBD1. The CDR3 runs 13 residues. Trimming cost V 5 bases and J 2 bases; bases outside gene matches: 3. The germline CDR1 and CDR2 sequences are SEHNR and FQNEAQ (reference sequence). CDR3 sequence reads: CASSPQGAYEQYF. CDR3 coding DNA: TGTGCCAGCAGCCCTCAGGGGGCCTACGAGCAGTACTTC.

For this clonotype: One base away lies a much larger clone, so this may be a sequencing read error. The gene calls are TRBV11-2 and TRBJ2-7; 7 positions agree with TRBD1. The CDR3 is made up of 18 amino acids. Looked up from germline, CDR1 is SGHAT and CDR2 is FQNNGV. CDR3 nucleotide sequence: TGTGCCGGCAGCCGACTTACCTATAGGGGGCCCGAAGACTACGAGCAGTACTTC. It codes for CAGSRLTYRGPEDYEQYF.

V gene TRBV27 combines with J gene TRBJ2-7; 9 bases align to TRBD2. Germline V lookup: CDR1 MNHEY, CDR2 SMNVEV (reference sequence). Germline trimming cut 3 bases from V and 2 bases from J; bases unmatched to any gene: 5. There are 15 residues in the CDR3. CDR3 sequence: CASSFRVAGAYEQYF. Written as DNA, the CDR3 is TGTGCCAGCAGTTTTAGAGTAGCGGGAGCCTACGAGCAGTACTTC.

V is TRBV4-1 and J is TRBJ2-7; D is undetermined. Germline V CDR1 and CDR2: MGHRA, YSYEKL. The germline V and J ends were trimmed by 0 bases and 2 bases, with 17 bases remaining between them. CDR3 length: 17 amino acids. The CDR3 DNA is TGCGCCAGCAGCCAAGATAGCATCGGAACTAAAGCCTACGAGCAGTACTTC. It translates to CASSQDSIGTKAYEQYF.

The V and J genes are TRBV28 and TRBJ1-1; no firm D call. This CDR3 is 16 amino acids long. Per the germline V gene, CDR1 is MDHEN and CDR2 is SYDVKM. V was pared by 3 bases and J by 6 bases, with 20 bases between. CDR3 in amino acids: CASSFVRIGRVAEAFF. In nucleotides, the CDR3 is TGTGCCAGCAGTTTCGTCCGTATTGGGAGAGTTGCTGAAGCTTTCTTT.